The 2 T cell receptor beta chains below come from one sample, sequenced in a study of beta chain features in type 1 diabetes. cDNA synthesis used the whole RNA isolate, giving expressed TCRB sequences. Produced via immunoSEQ multiplex PCR; TCRdb's table is partial and in-frame only. The profile shows tens of thousands of clones, 49% of them singletons. The sample consisted of central memory CD4+ T cells from blood. The receptors here all came from a woman aged 18-29 years in good health.

The rearrangement links TRBV9 to TRBJ2-2; 7 bases fit TRBD2. Trimming removed 4 bases from V and 6 bases from J; junction bases left unmatched: 3. Germline V gene lookup returns CDR1 SGDLS and CDR2 YYNGEE. The CDR3 runs to 13 residues. CDR3 nucleotide sequence: TGTGCCAGCAGCCCCGGACTAGCCGGGGAGCTGTTTTTT. It yields the protein CASSPGLAGELFF.

This clone was recorded a few times. The CDR3 nucleotides read TGTGCCTGGAGTCCTCAGGGGGCCTGGGGCTACACCTTC. Translated: CAWSPQGAWGYTF. V and J are TRBV30 and TRBJ1-2, with 8 bases lining up with TRBD1. The CDR3 has 13 residues. V gave up 2 bases and J gave up 8 bases; unmatched junction bases: 7. Germline CDR1 GTSNPN, CDR2 SVGIG (reference sequence).